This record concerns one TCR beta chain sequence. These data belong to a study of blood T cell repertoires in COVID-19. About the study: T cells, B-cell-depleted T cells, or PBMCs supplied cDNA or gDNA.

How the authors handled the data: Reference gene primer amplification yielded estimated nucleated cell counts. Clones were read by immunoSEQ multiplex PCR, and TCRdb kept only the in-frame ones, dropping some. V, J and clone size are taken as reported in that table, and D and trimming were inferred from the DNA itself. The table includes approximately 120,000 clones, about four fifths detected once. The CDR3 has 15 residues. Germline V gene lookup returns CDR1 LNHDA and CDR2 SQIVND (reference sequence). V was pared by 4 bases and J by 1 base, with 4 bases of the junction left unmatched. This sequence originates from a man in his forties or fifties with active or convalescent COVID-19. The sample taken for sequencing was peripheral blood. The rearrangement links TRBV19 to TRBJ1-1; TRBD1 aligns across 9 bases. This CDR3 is CASSTQGAWNTEAFF. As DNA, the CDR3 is TGTGCCAGTAGTACACAGGGGGCATGGAACACTGAAGCTTTCTTT.